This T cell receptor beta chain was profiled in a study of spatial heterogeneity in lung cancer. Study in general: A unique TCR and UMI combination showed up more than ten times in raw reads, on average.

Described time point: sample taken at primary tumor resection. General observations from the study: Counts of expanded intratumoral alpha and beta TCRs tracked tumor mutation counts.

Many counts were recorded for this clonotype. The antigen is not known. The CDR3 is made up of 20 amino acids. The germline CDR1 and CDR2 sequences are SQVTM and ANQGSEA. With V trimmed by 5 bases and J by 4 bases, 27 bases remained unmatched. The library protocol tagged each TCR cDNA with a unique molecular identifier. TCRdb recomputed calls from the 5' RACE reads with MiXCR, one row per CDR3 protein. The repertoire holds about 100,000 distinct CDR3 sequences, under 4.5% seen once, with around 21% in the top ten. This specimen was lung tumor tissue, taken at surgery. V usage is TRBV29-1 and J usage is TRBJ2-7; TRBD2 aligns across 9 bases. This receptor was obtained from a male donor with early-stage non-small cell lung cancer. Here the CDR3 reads CSVRQPKEELLAGIRYEQYF. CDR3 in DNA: TGCAGCGTTCGACAGCCTAAAGAGGAGTTGCTAGCGGGAATCAGATACGAGCAGTACTTC.